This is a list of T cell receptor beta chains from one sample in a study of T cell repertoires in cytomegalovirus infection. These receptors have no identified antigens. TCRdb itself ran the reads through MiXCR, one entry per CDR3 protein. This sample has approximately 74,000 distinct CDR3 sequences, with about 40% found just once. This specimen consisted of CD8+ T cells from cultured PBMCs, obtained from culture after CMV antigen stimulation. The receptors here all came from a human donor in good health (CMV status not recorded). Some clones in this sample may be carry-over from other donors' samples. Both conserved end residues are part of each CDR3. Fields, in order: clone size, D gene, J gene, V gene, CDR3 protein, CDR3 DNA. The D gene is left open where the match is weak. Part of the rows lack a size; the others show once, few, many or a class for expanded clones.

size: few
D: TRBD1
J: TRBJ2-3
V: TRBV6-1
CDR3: CASSDWDRGSTDTQYF
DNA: TGTGCCAGCAGTGACTGGGACAGGGGGAGCACAGATACGCAGTATTTT

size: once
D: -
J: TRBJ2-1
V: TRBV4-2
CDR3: CASSQDFGNEQFF
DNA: TGTGCCAGCAGCCAAGATTTCGGCAATGAGCAGTTCTTC

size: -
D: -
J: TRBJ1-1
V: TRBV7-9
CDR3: CASSLVPITGLDEAFF
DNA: TGTGCCAGCAGCTTAGTACCCATCACAGGGTTGGATGAAGCTTTCTTT

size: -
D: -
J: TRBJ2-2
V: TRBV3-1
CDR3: CASSQPLESNTGELFF
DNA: TGTGCCAGCAGCCAGCCCCTCGAGTCGAACACCGGGGAGCTGTTTTTT

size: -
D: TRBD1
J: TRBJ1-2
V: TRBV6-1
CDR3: CASSEGRGRLYGYTF
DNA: TGTGCCAGCAGTGAAGGGAGGGGGCGATTATATGGCTACACCTTC

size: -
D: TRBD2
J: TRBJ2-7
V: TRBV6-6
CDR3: CASSRGVSSYEQYF
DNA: TGTGCCAGCAGTCGGGGGGTTTCCTCCTACGAGCAGTACTTC

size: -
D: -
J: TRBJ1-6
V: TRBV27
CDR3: CASSLARQNSPLHF
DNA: TGTGCCAGCAGTCTCGCCCGACAGAATTCACCCCTCCACTTT

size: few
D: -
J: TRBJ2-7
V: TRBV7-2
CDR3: CASSLARADEQYF
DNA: TGTGCCAGCAGCTTAGCTCGGGCCGACGAGCAGTACTTC

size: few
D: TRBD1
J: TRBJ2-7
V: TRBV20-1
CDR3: CSALDRASSYEQYF
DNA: TGCAGTGCTTTGGACAGGGCTAGCTCCTACGAGCAGTACTTC

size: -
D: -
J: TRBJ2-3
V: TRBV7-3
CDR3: CASSLDHTDTQYF
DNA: TGTGCCAGCAGCTTAGACCACACAGATACGCAGTATTTT

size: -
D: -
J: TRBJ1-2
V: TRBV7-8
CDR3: CASSLDSYGYTF
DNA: TGTGCCAGCAGCTTGGACAGCTATGGCTACACCTTC

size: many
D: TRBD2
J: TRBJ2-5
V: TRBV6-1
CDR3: CASSESAGGLETQYF
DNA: TGTGCCAGCAGTGAATCGGCGGGGGGGTTAGAGACCCAGTACTTC

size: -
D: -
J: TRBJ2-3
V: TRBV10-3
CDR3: CAISEWAHGSTDTQYF
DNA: TGTGCCATCAGTGAGTGGGCGCACGGTAGCACAGATACGCAGTATTTT

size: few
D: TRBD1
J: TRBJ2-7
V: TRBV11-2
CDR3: CASSLETGTGSYEQYF
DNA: TGTGCCAGCAGCTTAGAAACCGGGACAGGCTCCTACGAGCAGTACTTC

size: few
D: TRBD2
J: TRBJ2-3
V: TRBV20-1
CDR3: CSASPGLAGGVTDTQYF
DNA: TGCAGTGCTAGTCCGGGACTAGCGGGGGGCGTCACAGATACGCAGTATTTT

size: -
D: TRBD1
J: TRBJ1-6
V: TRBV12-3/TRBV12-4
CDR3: CASSLHWGDRGINSPLHF
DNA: TGTGCCAGCAGTCTCCATTGGGGGGACAGGGGGATTAATTCACCCCTCCACTTT

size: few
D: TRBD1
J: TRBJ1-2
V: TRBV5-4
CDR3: CASSPTRTGNRGYTF
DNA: TGTGCCAGCAGCCCTACAAGGACAGGGAATCGCGGCTACACCTTC

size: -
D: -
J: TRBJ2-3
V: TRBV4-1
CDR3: CASSQVADGQQYF
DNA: TGCGCCAGCAGCCAAGTAGCAGACGGACAGCAGTATTTT

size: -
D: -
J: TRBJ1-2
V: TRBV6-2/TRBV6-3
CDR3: CASSLSESANYGYTF
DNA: TGTGCCAGCAGTTTAAGTGAGTCGGCAAACTATGGCTACACCTTC

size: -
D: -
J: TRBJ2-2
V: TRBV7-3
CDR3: CASSPLGTENTGELFF
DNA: TGTGCCAGCAGTCCTCTTGGGACTGAAAACACCGGGGAGCTGTTTTTT

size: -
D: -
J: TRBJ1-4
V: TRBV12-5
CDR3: CASGLPTGFEGEKLFF
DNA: TGTGCTAGTGGTTTGCCAACAGGGTTTGAGGGTGAAAAACTGTTTTTT

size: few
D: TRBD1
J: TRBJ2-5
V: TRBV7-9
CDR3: CASSLARYDRGLQETQYF
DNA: TGTGCCAGCAGCTTAGCGCGGTATGACAGGGGATTACAAGAGACCCAGTACTTC

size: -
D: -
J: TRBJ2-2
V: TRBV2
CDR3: CASSPPGATGELFF
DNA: TGTGCCAGCAGTCCCCCAGGGGCAACCGGGGAGCTGTTTTTT

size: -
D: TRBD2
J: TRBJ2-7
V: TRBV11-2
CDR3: CASSIGLAGAFSSYEQYF
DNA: TGTGCCAGCAGCATCGGACTAGCGGGGGCCTTTAGCTCCTACGAGCAGTACTTC

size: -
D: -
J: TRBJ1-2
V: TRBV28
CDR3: CASSLFLDGYTF
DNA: TGTGCCAGCAGTTTATTCCTGGATGGCTACACCTTC

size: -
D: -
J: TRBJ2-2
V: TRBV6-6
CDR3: CASSYSSEANTGELFF
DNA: TGTGCCAGCAGTTACTCGTCGGAAGCGAACACCGGGGAGCTGTTTTTT

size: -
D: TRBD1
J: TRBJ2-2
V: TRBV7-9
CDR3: CASSILGQGGTGELFF
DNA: TGTGCCAGCAGCATCCTAGGACAGGGGGGCACCGGGGAGCTGTTTTTT

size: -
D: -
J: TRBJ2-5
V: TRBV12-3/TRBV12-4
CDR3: CASSYGTFETQYF
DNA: TGTGCCAGCAGTTACGGGACCTTCGAGACCCAGTACTTC

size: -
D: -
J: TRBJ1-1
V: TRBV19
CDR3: CASSIRENTEAFF
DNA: TGTGCCAGTAGTATCCGGGAGAACACTGAAGCTTTCTTT

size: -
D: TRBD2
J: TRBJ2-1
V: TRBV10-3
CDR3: CAISESGTSALRQFF
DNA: TGTGCCATCAGTGAAAGCGGGACTAGCGCCTTACGACAGTTCTTC

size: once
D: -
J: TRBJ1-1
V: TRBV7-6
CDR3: CASSNGGRGTEAFF
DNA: TGTGCCAGCAGCAACGGTGGCAGGGGCACTGAAGCTTTCTTT

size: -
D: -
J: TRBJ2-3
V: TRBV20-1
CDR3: CSASEGPDTQYF
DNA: TGCAGTGCTAGTGAAGGGCCAGATACGCAGTATTTT

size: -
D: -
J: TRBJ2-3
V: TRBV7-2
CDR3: CASSSWAGEGDTQYF
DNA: TGTGCCAGCAGCTCCTGGGCAGGGGAGGGAGATACGCAGTATTTT

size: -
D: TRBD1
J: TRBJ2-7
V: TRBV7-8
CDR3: CASSRTGVSYEQYF
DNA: TGTGCCAGCAGCCGCACAGGGGTCTCCTACGAGCAGTACTTC

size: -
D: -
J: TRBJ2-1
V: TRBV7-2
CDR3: CASSSHRDFNEQFF
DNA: TGTGCCAGCAGCTCGCACCGGGACTTCAATGAGCAGTTCTTC

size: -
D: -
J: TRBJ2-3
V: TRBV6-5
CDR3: CASSYSTVSDTQYF
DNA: TGTGCCAGCAGTTACTCGACGGTCTCAGATACGCAGTATTTT

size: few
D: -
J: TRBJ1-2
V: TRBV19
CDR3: CASSEFTGRYGYTF
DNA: TGTGCCAGTAGTGAATTTACAGGGCGCTATGGCTACACCTTC

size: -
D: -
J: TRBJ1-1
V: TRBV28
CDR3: CASSLLRGNTEAFF
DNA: TGTGCCAGCAGTTTATTACGGGGGAACACTGAAGCTTTCTTT

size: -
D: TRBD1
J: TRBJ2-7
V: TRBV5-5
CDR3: CASSWGTVGSYEQYF
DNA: TGTGCCAGCAGCTGGGGGACAGTAGGGTCCTACGAGCAGTACTTC

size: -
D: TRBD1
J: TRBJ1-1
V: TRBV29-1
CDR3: CSARQGGTEAFF
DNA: TGCAGCGCCCGACAGGGAGGAACTGAAGCTTTCTTT

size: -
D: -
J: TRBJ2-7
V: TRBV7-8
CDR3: CASSLVVQAPRMEQYF
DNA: TGTGCCAGCAGCTTAGTAGTCCAGGCCCCCCGAATGGAGCAGTACTTC

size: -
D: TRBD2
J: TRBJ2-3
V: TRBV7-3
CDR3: CASSPGGGPDTQYF
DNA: TGTGCCAGCAGCCCCGGGGGGGGGCCAGATACGCAGTATTTT

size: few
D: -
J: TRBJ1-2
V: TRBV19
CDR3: CASSPDSGGVNYGYTF
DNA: TGTGCCAGTAGTCCAGATTCGGGGGGCGTCAACTATGGCTACACCTTC

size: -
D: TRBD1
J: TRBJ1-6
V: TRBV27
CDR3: CASRRDSYNSPLHF
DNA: TGTGCCAGCAGGCGGGACAGCTATAATTCACCCCTCCACTTT

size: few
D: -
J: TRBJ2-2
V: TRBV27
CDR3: CASSLSGNTGELFF
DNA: TGTGCCAGCAGTTTATCAGGGAACACCGGGGAGCTGTTTTTT

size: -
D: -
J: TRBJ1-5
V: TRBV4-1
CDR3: CASSHAGPGSNQPQHF
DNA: TGCGCCAGCAGCCATGCCGGGCCTGGGAGCAATCAGCCCCAGCATTTT

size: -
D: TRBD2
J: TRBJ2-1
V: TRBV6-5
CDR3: CASSWRLAGEQFF
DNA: TGTGCCAGCAGTTGGCGACTAGCGGGGGAGCAGTTCTTC

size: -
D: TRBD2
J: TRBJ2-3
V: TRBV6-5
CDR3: CASSYFTGGTQYF
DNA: TGTGCCAGCAGTTATTTCACGGGGGGTACGCAGTATTTT

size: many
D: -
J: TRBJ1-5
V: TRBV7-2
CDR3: CASSLAGGRGHQPQHF
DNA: TGTGCCAGCAGCTTAGCGGGGGGGCGCGGGCATCAGCCCCAGCATTTT

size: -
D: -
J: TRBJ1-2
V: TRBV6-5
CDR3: CASSDSSLGVGWGVYGYTF
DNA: TGTGCCAGCAGTGACTCCTCATTAGGTGTAGGGTGGGGGGTCTATGGCTACACCTTC

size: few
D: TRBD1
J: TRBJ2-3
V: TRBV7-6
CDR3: CASSPAGRGRRDTQYF
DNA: TGTGCCAGCAGCCCTGCTGGCAGGGGGCGTAGGGATACGCAGTATTTT

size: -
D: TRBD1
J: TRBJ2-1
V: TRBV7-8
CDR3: CASSPRTGALTSYNEQFF
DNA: TGTGCCAGCAGCCCCCGGACAGGCGCTCTAACCTCCTACAATGAGCAGTTCTTC

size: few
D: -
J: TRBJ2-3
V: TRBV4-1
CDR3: CASSQDVRGSTDTQYF
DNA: TGCGCCAGCAGCCAAGACGTCCGGGGTAGCACAGATACGCAGTATTTT

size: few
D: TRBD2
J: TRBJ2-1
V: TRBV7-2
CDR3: CASSLAVGGTTNEQFF
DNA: TGTGCCAGCAGCTTAGCCGTGGGGGGGACGACTAATGAGCAGTTCTTC

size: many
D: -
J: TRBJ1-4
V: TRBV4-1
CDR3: CASSPSRTEPEKLFF
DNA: TGCGCCAGCAGCCCTTCGAGGACAGAGCCCGAAAAACTGTTTTTT

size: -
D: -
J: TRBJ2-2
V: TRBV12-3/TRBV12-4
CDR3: CASSFWTDNTGELFF
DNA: TGTGCCAGCAGTTTCTGGACGGACAACACCGGGGAGCTGTTTTTT

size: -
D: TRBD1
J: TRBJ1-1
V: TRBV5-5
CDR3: CASSFLQGALTEAFF
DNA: TGTGCCAGCAGCTTTTTACAGGGGGCGCTCACTGAAGCTTTCTTT

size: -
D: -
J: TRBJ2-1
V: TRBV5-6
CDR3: CASSLAEGYTMSGQFF
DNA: TGTGCCAGCAGCTTGGCCGAAGGGTATACAATGTCTGGGCAGTTCTTC